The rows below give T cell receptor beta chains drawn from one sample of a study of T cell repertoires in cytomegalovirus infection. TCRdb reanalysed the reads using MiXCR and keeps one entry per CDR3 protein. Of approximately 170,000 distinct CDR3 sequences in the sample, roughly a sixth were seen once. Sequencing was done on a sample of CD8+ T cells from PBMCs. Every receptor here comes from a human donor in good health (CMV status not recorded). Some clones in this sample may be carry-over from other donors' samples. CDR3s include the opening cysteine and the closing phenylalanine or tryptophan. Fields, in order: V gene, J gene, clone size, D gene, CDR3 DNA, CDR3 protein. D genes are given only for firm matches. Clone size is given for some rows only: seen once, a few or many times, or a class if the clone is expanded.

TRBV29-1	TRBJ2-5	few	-	TGCAGCGTTGAAGGGTTCCGGCAAACCAGGGATCGGGAGACCCAGTACTTC	CSVEGFRQTRDRETQYF
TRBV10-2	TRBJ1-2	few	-	TGCGCCACCCGGGAACAAGGCTACACCTTC	CATREQGYTF
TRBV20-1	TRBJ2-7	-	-	TGCAGTGCTAGAGATGGGGTCAGCTACGAGCAGTACTTC	CSARDGVSYEQYF
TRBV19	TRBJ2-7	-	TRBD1	TGTGCCAGTAGTACGACAGGGATCCCCTACGAGCAGTACTTC	CASSTTGIPYEQYF
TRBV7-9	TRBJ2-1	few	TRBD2	TGTGCCAGCAGTTCCCAGACTAGCGGGAGAAATAATGAGCAGTTCTTC	CASSSQTSGRNNEQFF
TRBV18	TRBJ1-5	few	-	TGTGCCAGCTCTCGCGGGGGCGGTCAGCCCCAGCATTTT	CASSRGGGQPQHF
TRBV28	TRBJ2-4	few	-	TGTGCCAGCAGTTTACGGTTGACCGAAGCCAAAAACATTCAGTACTTC	CASSLRLTEAKNIQYF
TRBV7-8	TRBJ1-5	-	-	TGTGCCAGCAGCCATGGGACGGCATATAGCAATCAGCCCCAGCATTTT	CASSHGTAYSNQPQHF
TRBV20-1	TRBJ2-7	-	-	TGCAGTGCTATGGGCGGTTCTTCCTACGAGCAGTACTTC	CSAMGGSSYEQYF
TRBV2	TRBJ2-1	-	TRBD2	TGTGCCAGCAGTGAGCAGCGGGGGCCCCACAATGAGCAGTTCTTC	CASSEQRGPHNEQFF
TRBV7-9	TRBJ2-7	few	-	TGTGCCAGCAGCTTCACACACTCCTACGAGCAGTACTTC	CASSFTHSYEQYF
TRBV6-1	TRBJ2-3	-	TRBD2	TGTGCCAGCAGCGAGTTCAGCGGGAGGGCCAACCCAGATACGCAGTATTTT	CASSEFSGRANPDTQYF
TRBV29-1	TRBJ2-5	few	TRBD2	TGCAGCGTTTTACTAGCGACTGGAGGGACCCAGTACTTC	CSVLLATGGTQYF
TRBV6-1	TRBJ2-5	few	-	TGTGCCAGCGGATCAACAGGGACGCGGAGAGAGACCCAGTACTTC	CASGSTGTRRETQYF
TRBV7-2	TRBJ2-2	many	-	TGTGCCAGCAGCTTAGATCCCGGGGGGCGTGTCACCGGGGAGCTGTTTTTT	CASSLDPGGRVTGELFF
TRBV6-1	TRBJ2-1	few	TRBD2	TGTGCCAGCAGCTATAGCGGGAGCAGCCGTAATGAGCAGTTCTTC	CASSYSGSSRNEQFF
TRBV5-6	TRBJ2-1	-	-	TGTGCCAGCAGCTTGAGGTGGGAGGACTACAATGAGCAGTTCTTC	CASSLRWEDYNEQFF
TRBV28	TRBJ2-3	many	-	TGTGCCAGCAGTTTCACAGATACGCAGTATTTT	CASSFTDTQYF
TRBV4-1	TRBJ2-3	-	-	TGCGCCAGCAGCCAAGTCGCCAACTGGGATACGCAGTATTTT	CASSQVANWDTQYF
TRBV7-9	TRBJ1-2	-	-	TGTGCCAGCAGCGGACTAACGGAGGCCTACACCTTC	CASSGLTEAYTF
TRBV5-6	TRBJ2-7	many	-	TGTGCCAGCAGCGGGGGGCTGGAGTTCGACGAGCAGTACTTC	CASSGGLEFDEQYF
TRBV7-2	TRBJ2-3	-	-	TGTGCCAGCAGCTTACTTTGGACTGGCACAGATACGCAGTATTTT	CASSLLWTGTDTQYF
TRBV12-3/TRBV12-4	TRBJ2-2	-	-	TGTGCCAGCAGTTTACTCGTGAACACCGGGGAGCTGTTTTTT	CASSLLVNTGELFF
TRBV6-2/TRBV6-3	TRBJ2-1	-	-	TGTGCCAGCAGCCCGGTCGGCCCCTACAATGAGCAGTTCTTC	CASSPVGPYNEQFF
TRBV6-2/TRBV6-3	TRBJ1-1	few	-	TGTGCCAGCAGTTCAGTCCCCGGGACACGCGATGAAGCTTTCTTT	CASSSVPGTRDEAFF
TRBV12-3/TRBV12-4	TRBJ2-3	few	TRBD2	TGTGCCAGCAGCAGGAAGTGGACTAGCGGGAGGCCCCGTACTAGCACAGATACGCAGTATTTT	CASSRKWTSGRPRTSTDTQYF
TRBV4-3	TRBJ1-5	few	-	TGCGCCAGCAGCCAAGATCTGGGGGATCAGCCCCAGCATTTT	CASSQDLGDQPQHF
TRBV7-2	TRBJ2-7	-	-	TGTGCCAGCAGCCCCAGGGACGAGCAGTACTTC	CASSPRDEQYF
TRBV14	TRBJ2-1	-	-	TGTGCCAGCAGCCAAGCTAGACGGATTGAGCAGTTCTTC	CASSQARRIEQFF
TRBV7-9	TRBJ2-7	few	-	TGTGCCAGCAGCTTCGACGGCCACGAGCAGTACTTC	CASSFDGHEQYF
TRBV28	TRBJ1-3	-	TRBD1	TGTGCCAGCAGTTTAGGGACAGGTTGGAACGGAAACACCATATATTTT	CASSLGTGWNGNTIYF
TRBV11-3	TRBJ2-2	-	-	TGTGCCAGCAGACTAGGCACCGGGGAGCTGTTTTTT	CASRLGTGELFF
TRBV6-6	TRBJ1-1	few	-	TGTGCCAGCAGTTATCTGGCGGGGCAGAACACTGAAGCTTTCTTT	CASSYLAGQNTEAFF
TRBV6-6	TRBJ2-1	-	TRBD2	TGTGCCAGCACCCCGGGCGCGGGAGGGCGGCTAAGCTCCTACAATGAGCAGTTCTTC	CASTPGAGGRLSSYNEQFF
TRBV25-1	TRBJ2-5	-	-	TGTGCCAGCAGTGAATTCGGGCAGAAAGAAGAGACCCAGTACTTC	CASSEFGQKEETQYF
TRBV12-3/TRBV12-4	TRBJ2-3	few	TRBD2	TGTGCCAGCAGTACACAGGGAAACAGGATAGCGGGGTGGTCAGATACGCAGTATTTT	CASSTQGNRIAGWSDTQYF
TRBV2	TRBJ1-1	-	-	TGTGTCAGCAGTGACAGAGGGAACACTGAAGCTTTCTTT	CVSSDRGNTEAFF
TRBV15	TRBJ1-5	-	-	TGTGCCACCAGCGGCCGCAGGGAGCCGCCGGAGCCCCAGCATTTT	CATSGRREPPEPQHF
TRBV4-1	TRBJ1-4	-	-	TGTGCCAGCAGCGAAGAACAGGCAACTAATGAAAAACTGTTTTTT	CASSEEQATNEKLFF
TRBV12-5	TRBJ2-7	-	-	TGTGCTAGTGGTTTGGTACCGGTACGGGGGATCACCTACGAGCAGTACTTC	CASGLVPVRGITYEQYF
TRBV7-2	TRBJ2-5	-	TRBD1	TGTGCCAGCAGCTTGAGACAGGGTCGTCAAGAGACCCAGTACTTC	CASSLRQGRQETQYF
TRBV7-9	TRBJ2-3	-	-	TGTGCCAGCAGACCACCGGGACCATCTTTGGCAGATACGCAGTATTTT	CASRPPGPSLADTQYF
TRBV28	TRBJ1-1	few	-	TGTGCCAGCACCGAAGAGAACACTGAAGCTTTCTTT	CASTEENTEAFF
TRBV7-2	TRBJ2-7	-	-	TGTGCCAGCAGTATCGGAACCACCCCCTACGAGCAGTACTTC	CASSIGTTPYEQYF
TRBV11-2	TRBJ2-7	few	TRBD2	TGTGCCAGCAGCATCTCTAGCGGGAGGGCCAGGGACGAGCAGTACTTC	CASSISSGRARDEQYF
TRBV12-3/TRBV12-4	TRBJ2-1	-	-	TGTGCCAGCAGCCTCGTGGCGGGCACCAGCTTATACAATGAGCAGTTCTTC	CASSLVAGTSLYNEQFF
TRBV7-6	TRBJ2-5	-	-	TGTGCCAGCAGCTTACACCGGGACAAGGATTCGGGCATTATTGGGGAGACCCAGTACTTC	CASSLHRDKDSGIIGETQYF
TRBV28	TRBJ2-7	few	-	TGTGCCAGCAGCCGAGCAAGCTCAGGGGACGAGCAGTACTTC	CASSRASSGDEQYF
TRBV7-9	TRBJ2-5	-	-	TGTGCCAGCGGCGCTCCTGGGGGGGAGACCCAGTACTTC	CASGAPGGETQYF
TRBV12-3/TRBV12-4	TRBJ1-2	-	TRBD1	TGTGCCAGCAGTTTCCGGACAGGGGAAGGCTACACCTTC	CASSFRTGEGYTF
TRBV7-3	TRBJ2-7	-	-	TGTGCCAGCAGCTTAAAACCTAGCAAAGTCGAGCAGTACTTC	CASSLKPSKVEQYF
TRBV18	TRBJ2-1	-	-	TGTGCCAGCTCACCACCCGAGGGCCCATCCTACAATGAGCAGTTCTTC	CASSPPEGPSYNEQFF
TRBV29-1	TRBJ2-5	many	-	TGCAGCGTTGAAGAGGAGACCCAGTACTTC	CSVEEETQYF
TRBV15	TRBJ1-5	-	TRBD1	TGTGCCACCAGCAGAGGGGGGACAGATGATAGAAATCAGCCCCAGCATTTT	CATSRGGTDDRNQPQHF